The present T cell receptor (beta chain) was sequenced within a study of OX40 agonist ivuxolimab in advanced cancers. Here immunoSEQ multiplex PCR was the method, and the copy in TCRdb shows in-frame clones only, minus some. The repertoire holds approximately 58,000 clones, with roughly 84% as singletons. This CDR3 has 11 residues. The specimen comprised CD4+ or CD8+ T cells sorted from blood, sampled in a trial of the OX40 agonist ivuxolimab. The sequence was collected from an adult with an advanced solid tumor such as melanoma, head and neck, liver or kidney cancer. V is TRBV12-2 and J is TRBJ2-5. TRBV12-2 constitutes a pseudogene. The CDR3 sequence is CASRLKETQYF. The CDR3 region has the DNA TGTGCAAGTCGCCTTAAGGAGACCCAGTACTTC.